This TCR beta chain was documented in a study of blood T cell repertoires in COVID-19. Background on the study: Acute and convalescent COVID-19 samples came from the United States, Italy and Spain. PBMCs, B-cell-depleted T cells, or T cells were the source of the cDNA or gDNA that made up the material.

Germline V gives CDR1 SGHRS, CDR2 YFSETQ. The CDR3 is 16 amino acids. As regards this clone: Sequence at one end of the junction differs from germline and may be a read error.

Only in-frame clones appear in the TCRdb table, and some are missing; sequencing was by immunoSEQ multiplex PCR. The sample lists a few hundred thousand clones, around 84% seen once, with over 4% in the top ten. Residents of 24 US areas, aged about 18 to 95 years, made up the participants. Grouping used clinical history reported by participants in a survey and questionnaire. The chain joins TRBV5-1 to TRBJ2-1; 13 bases are a match to TRBD2. This TCR came from a young man with acute COVID-19. The sequencing input was PBMCs or T cells enriched from blood (not recorded which). CDR3 residues: CASSYTSGRAYNEQFF. The CDR3 DNA follows: TGTGCCAGCAGCTATACTAGCGGGAGGGCCTACAATGAGCAGTTCTTC.